The 32 T cell receptor beta chains reported below all come from one sample, sequenced in a study of T-cell memory formation after mild COVID-19. A single record per CDR3 protein comes from TCRdb applying MiXCR to the 5' RACE reads. Among about 210,000 distinct CDR3 sequences listed, approximately 30% were seen once. Source material: PBMCs or a T cell subset sorted from them (not recorded which). These TCRs come from an adult woman who had mild COVID-19 (a few samples of this study predate the infection). Cell type and time point are not known.

This clonotype has only a few counts. The V gene is TRBV3-1, the J gene TRBJ1-2, with D tentatively TRBD1 (5 bases). V lost 3 bases and J lost 8, with 16 bases in between. The CDR3 is made up of 14 amino acids. Germline V gene lookup returns CDR1 LGHDT and CDR2 YNNKEL (reference sequence). The CDR3 sequence: CASSHYGGVGGYTF. CDR3 DNA sequence: TGTGCCAGCAGCCACTATGGGGGGGTTGGCGGCTACACCTTC.

This clonotype showed up just a few times. The chain is built from TRBV4-3 and TRBJ2-1; D perhaps matches TRBD1 (5 bases). The germline V and J ends were trimmed by 0 bases and 8 bases, with 17 bases remaining between them. CDR3 size: 16 residues. CDR1 and CDR2 (germline): LGHNA, YSLEER. The CDR3 DNA sequence: TGCGCCAGCAGCCAAGATCTGGCAGGGTTAAGGGATGAGCAGTTCTTC. Translated, it gives CASSQDLAGLRDEQFF.

This clonotype has a count of ten or more. The chain uses TRBV20-1 and TRBJ2-3; TRBD2 is a possible D gene (6 bases). The CDR3 is 17 residues long. Trimming stripped 0 bases from V and 2 bases from J, with 18 bases between. Germline V gene data show CDR1 as DFQATT and CDR2 as SNEGSKA (reference sequence). The CDR3 DNA reads TGCAGTGCTAGAGATGCGACTAGGCCTCCCAACACAGATACGCAGTATTTT. As protein: CSARDATRPPNTDTQYF.

The CDR3 DNA reads TGTGCCAGCAGCTTTAGGACAGGCTTTAGCACAGATACGCAGTATTTT. Its translation: CASSFRTGFSTDTQYF. The chain links TRBV11-1 to TRBJ2-3; TRBD1 matches 7 bases. The germline V gene has CDR1 SGHAT and CDR2 FQDESV (reference sequence). The CDR3 loop spans 16 amino acids. V lost 3 bases to trimming and J lost 0 bases; unmatched junction nucleotides: 6.

This clonotype was detected a few times. The chain couples TRBV4-3 to TRBJ2-2; a weak D match, TRBD1 (6 bases). The CDR3 is made up of 18 amino acids. CDR1 is LGHNA, CDR2 YSLEER, per germline. Trimming left V 0 bases short and J 3 bases short, with 17 bases between. The CDR3 spells CASSQEKQGLRDTGELFF. Written as DNA, the CDR3 is TGCGCCAGCAGCCAAGAAAAACAGGGTCTTAGGGACACCGGGGAGCTGTTTTTT.

The chain links TRBV2 to TRBJ1-4; tentative D call: TRBD1 (5 bases). The CDR3 is made up of 13 amino acids. V dropped 8 bases and J dropped 10 bases, with 17 bases sitting between them. Germline CDR1 and CDR2: SNHLY and FYNNEI. In nucleotides, the CDR3 is TGTGCCAGCGGAAACGGAGAGGGGAGAAAACTGTTTTTT. The encoded protein is CASGNGEGRKLFF.

The sample holds a few counts of this clonotype. CDR3 region: CASSFDNYEQYF. The CDR3 DNA reads TGCGCCAGCAGCTTCGACAACTACGAGCAGTACTTC. The rearrangement joins TRBV5-1 to TRBJ2-7; D gene ambiguous. The CDR3 sequence is 12 residues long. Germline CDR1 and CDR2: SGHRS and YFSETQ. The V end lost 2 bases, the J end lost 3 bases, and 6 bases lay between the germline ends.

In regard to this clonotype: One end of the junction does not line up with germline, which may come from a read error. The chain combines TRBV7-9 with TRBJ2-2; D unresolved. This CDR3 is built from 15 residues. Germline assignment: CDR1 SEHNR and CDR2 FQNEAQ (reference sequence). The CDR3 spells CASRLGTAYTGELFF. CDR3 DNA sequence: TGTGCCAGCAGATTAGGAACTGCTTACACCGGGGAGCTGTTTTTT. Supplemented by reference TRBV7-9 and TRBJ2-2, the full variable domain reads DTGVSQNPRHKITKRGQNVTFRCDPISEHNRLYWYRQTLGQGPEFLTYFQNEAQLEKSRLLSDRFSAERPKGSFSTLEIQRTEQGDSAMYLCASRLGTAYTGELFFGEGSRLTVL.

The chain employs TRBV5-1 and TRBJ2-7, with 9 bases that match TRBD1. CDR3 length: 14 residues. V trimming: 3 bases; J trimming: 2 bases; junction bases outside the gene matches: 3. Germline V lookup: CDR1 SGHRS, CDR2 YFSETQ. DNA of the CDR3: TGCGCCAGCAGCTGGACAGGGGCAACCTACGAGCAGTACTTC. Translating gives CASSWTGATYEQYF.

The rearrangement links TRBV5-5 to TRBJ2-3; the D is unclear. This CDR3 region has 16 residues. V shed 0 bases and J shed 1 base, with 12 bases lying between them. Per the germline V gene, CDR1 is SGHKS and CDR2 is YYEKEE (reference sequence). The CDR3 nucleotides read TGTGCCAGCAGCTTGGCCGGAGTGCCCCGCACAGATACGCAGTATTTT. Translated: CASSLAGVPRTDTQYF.

The rearrangement joins TRBV5-1 to TRBJ2-1; 7 positions match TRBD1. J was trimmed by 4 bases and V by 3 bases; bases with no gene match: 7. CDR1 and CDR2 from the germline V gene are SGHRS and YFSETQ. The CDR3 spans 15 residues. The CDR3: CASSSVVDRYNEQFF. CDR3 sequence (DNA): TGCGCCAGCAGCTCCGTGGTGGACAGGTACAATGAGCAGTTCTTC.

This rearrangement joins TRBV29-1 to TRBJ2-5, with 7 bases that match TRBD1. Germline CDR1 is SQVTM and CDR2 is ANQGSEA. The CDR3 is 12 residues long. V shed 8 bases, J shed 1 base, and the junction held 4 bases outside the gene matches. The CDR3 bases are TGCAGCCTTGGGACAGCCCAAGAGACCCAGTACTTC. Translation gives CSLGTAQETQYF.

The CDR3 loop is CASDIPGDGASSTDTQYF. DNA of the CDR3: TGTGCCAGCGATATACCGGGGGATGGCGCCTCTAGCACAGATACGCAGTATTTT. The V and J genes are TRBV7-9 and TRBJ2-3, with D maybe TRBD2 (6 bases). Germline assignment: CDR1 SEHNR and CDR2 FQNEAQ (reference sequence). The CDR3 extends over 18 amino acids. Trimming removed 8 bases at V and 0 bases at J, with 24 bases between.

V usage is TRBV7-9 and J usage is TRBJ2-3; D unresolved. The germline V gene encodes CDR1 SEHNR and CDR2 FQNEAQ (reference sequence). The V end lost 4 bases, the J end lost 6 bases, and 11 bases lay between the germline ends. This CDR3 comprises 13 residues. The DNA of the CDR3 is TGTGCCAGCAGCTACACGAGCAGGGATACGCAGTATTTT. Its protein is CASSYTSRDTQYF.

This clonotype has a handful of counts. The junction does not match germline at one end; this may be a read error. The chain recombines TRBV20-1 with TRBJ1-1; no definite D call. CDR3 length: 13 amino acids. Germline V gene data show CDR1 as DFQATT and CDR2 as SNEGSKA (reference sequence). The CDR3: CSVRVGGPQPAFF. CDR3 nucleotide sequence: TGCAGTGTTAGAGTCGGCGGTCCCCAACCGGCTTTCTTT.

This sequence joins TRBV4-2 and TRBJ2-2; TRBD2 is a possible D gene (6 bases). This CDR3 spans 15 amino acids. V was shortened by 1 base and J by 3 bases, with 9 bases between the two germline ends. Looked up from germline, CDR1 is LGHNA and CDR2 is YNFKEQ. CDR3 residues: CASSQVGGHTGELFF. The CDR3 DNA sequence: TGTGCCAGCAGCCAAGTGGGGGGACACACCGGGGAGCTGTTTTTT.

This clonotype was observed a handful of times. This sequence joins TRBV5-1 and TRBJ2-7; the match to TRBD1 covers 8 bases. The CDR3 covers 13 residues. Germline V gene data show CDR1 as SGHRS and CDR2 as YFSETQ. J gave up 2 bases and V 6 bases, and 4 bases lay outside the gene matches. CDR3 loop: CASTGQGAYEQYF. The DNA for the CDR3 is TGCGCCAGCACCGGACAGGGCGCCTACGAGCAGTACTTC.

This clonotype was detected a few times. V is TRBV5-1 and J is TRBJ2-1; 9 bases fit TRBD1. This CDR3 is built from 19 residues. From germline, CDR1 is SGHRS and CDR2 YFSETQ. With 3 bases clipped from V and 6 bases from J, the junction kept 19 bases outside the gene matches. The DNA of the CDR3 is TGCGCCAGCAGCTCCCCGGAACAGGGGGCCTTAGAGTGGTTCAATGAGCAGTTCTTC. Translation: CASSSPEQGALEWFNEQFF.

This clonotype came up a few times. This chain joins TRBV29-1 and TRBJ1-5; D may be TRBD1 (5 bases). Trimming removed 6 bases from V and 0 bases from J, with 9 bases in between. Germline lookup yields CDR1 SQVTM and CDR2 ANQGSEA. The CDR3 length is 13 residues. CDR3 sequence (DNA): TGCAGCGTAAGGGACGGTAGCAATCAGCCCCAGCATTTT. Protein: CSVRDGSNQPQHF.

The chain couples TRBV27 to TRBJ2-7; D is possibly TRBD1 (6 bases). The V gene lost 5 bases and the J gene lost 3 bases, with 14 bases spanning the gap. The CDR3 length is 14 residues. CDR1 is MNHEY, CDR2 SMNVEV, per germline (reference sequence). The CDR3 nucleotides are TGTGCCAGCAGTCTTCGGGACACGGGCTACGAGCAGTACTTC. Amino acid sequence: CASSLRDTGYEQYF.

The V gene is TRBV19, the J gene TRBJ1-2, with D possibly being TRBD1 (6 bases). Trimming cost V 7 bases and J 6 bases, with 15 bases left between them. CDR1 is LNHDA and CDR2 is SQIVND in the germline V gene (reference sequence). CDR3 length equals 13 residues. The DNA of the CDR3 is TGTGCCAGTAATCACAGGGCAGGGAATGGCTACACCTTC. Protein product: CASNHRAGNGYTF.

The CDR3 reads CASSLASAGETQYF. In nucleotides, the CDR3 is TGTGCCAGCAGCCTAGCATCGGCTGGAGAGACCCAGTACTTC. The V call is TRBV12-3 or TRBV12-4, the J call TRBJ2-5; TRBD2 is a possible D gene (5 bases). Trimming left V 6 bases short and J 4 bases short, with 15 bases between. The CDR3 length is 14 residues.

This chain uses TRBV20-1 with TRBJ2-7, with 8 nucleotides matching TRBD1. V dropped 6 bases and J dropped 0; count of bases not matched to a gene: 1. Germline V gene sequence: CDR1 DFQATT, CDR2 SNEGSKA (reference sequence). The CDR3 sequence is 12 residues long. The CDR3 DNA reads as TGCAGTGCAGGACAGGGCTCCTACGAGCAGTACTTC. Its protein is CSAGQGSYEQYF.

The chain couples TRBV9 to TRBJ2-1; 7 nucleotides match TRBD1. The CDR3 extends over 13 amino acids. Unmatched junction bases numbered 5, after V lost 6 bases and J lost 5 bases. Germline V gene sequence: CDR1 SGDLS, CDR2 YYNGEE. The CDR3 bases are TGTGCCAGCAATACAGGGGCAGACAATGAGCAGTTCTTC. It specifies CASNTGADNEQFF.

The rearrangement joins TRBV3-1 to TRBJ2-2; D is undetermined. V was pared by 4 bases and J by 7 bases, with 10 bases between. Germline V gene sequence: CDR1 LGHDT, CDR2 YNNKEL (reference sequence). The CDR3 totals 13 residues. CDR3 sequence (DNA): TGTGCCAGCAGCCCGCAGGTTGGCGGGGAGCTGTTTTTT. Translated: CASSPQVGGELFF.

This clonotype was observed a handful of times. This rearrangement joins TRBV6-5 to TRBJ1-2, with 8 bases aligning to TRBD1. The CDR3 has 14 residues. Trimming removed 2 bases from V and 7 bases from J; junction bases left unmatched: 6. Germline CDR1 reads MNHEY; CDR2 reads SVGAGI. Here the CDR3 DNA reads TGTGCCAGCAGTTACGACAGGGGATCCATTGGCTACACCTTC. Translation: CASSYDRGSIGYTF.

The J gene is TRBJ2-1, the V gene TRBV7-2; possibly TRBD2 for D (5 bases). The CDR3 covers 11 residues. The germline V gene has CDR1 SGHTA and CDR2 FQGNSA. V dropped 5 bases and J dropped 9 bases, with 8 bases sitting between them. CDR3: CASSGGLEQFF. The CDR3 nucleotides read TGTGCCAGCAGCGGAGGCCTTGAGCAGTTCTTC.

The chain is built from TRBV7-9 and TRBJ2-2; 12 positions agree with TRBD2. From germline, CDR1 is SEHNR and CDR2 FQNEAQ (reference sequence). The CDR3 runs to 18 residues. The V gene end was trimmed by 1 base and the J gene end by 4 bases; junction bases not matched to a gene: 7. The CDR3 DNA is TGTGCCAGCAGCTTAGGGCCACTAGCGGGAGGACCCACCGGGGAGCTGTTTTTT. It translates to CASSLGPLAGGPTGELFF.

The genes are TRBV4-1 and TRBJ1-2, with TRBD1 matching over 7 bases. V gave up 0 bases and J gave up 4 bases; unmatched junction bases: 2. CDR3 length equals 14 residues. The V gene's germline CDR1 is MGHRA and CDR2 YSYEKL. The DNA for the CDR3 is TGCGCCAGCAGCCAAGAACGGACAGGCTATGGCTACACCTTC. This encodes CASSQERTGYGYTF.

This chain links TRBV3-1 with TRBJ2-5; 9 bases fit TRBD2. In germline, CDR1 is LGHDT, CDR2 YNNKEL (reference sequence). The ends lost 1 base at V and 5 bases at J; junction bases unmatched: 11. CDR3 length: 17 amino acids. In DNA form, the CDR3 reads TGTGCCAGCAGCCAAGGCCTGCGAGGTGCGGGAGGGGAGACCCAGTACTTC. It yields the protein CASSQGLRGAGGETQYF.

This clonotype was detected a few times. The chain joins TRBV10-3 to TRBJ2-7; the match to TRBD1 covers 8 bases. J lost 4 bases, V lost 4 bases, and 15 bases had no gene match. This CDR3 is built from 17 residues. Germline CDR1 is ENHRY and CDR2 is SYGVKD. The CDR3: CAISGAPDRGGWYEQYF. CDR3 nucleotide sequence: TGTGCCATCAGTGGGGCTCCAGACAGGGGCGGCTGGTACGAGCAGTACTTC.

This clonotype turned up a few times. The J gene is TRBJ2-2, the V gene TRBV20-1, with 7 bases lining up with TRBD1. Germline V lookup: CDR1 DFQATT, CDR2 SNEGSKA (reference sequence). Trimming at V came to 7 bases and at J to 5 bases, leaving 7 bases not matched to a gene. The CDR3 spans 13 residues. The chain's CDR3 is CSVTGVGTGELFF. The DNA for the CDR3 is TGCAGTGTAACAGGGGTTGGGACCGGGGAGCTGTTTTTT.